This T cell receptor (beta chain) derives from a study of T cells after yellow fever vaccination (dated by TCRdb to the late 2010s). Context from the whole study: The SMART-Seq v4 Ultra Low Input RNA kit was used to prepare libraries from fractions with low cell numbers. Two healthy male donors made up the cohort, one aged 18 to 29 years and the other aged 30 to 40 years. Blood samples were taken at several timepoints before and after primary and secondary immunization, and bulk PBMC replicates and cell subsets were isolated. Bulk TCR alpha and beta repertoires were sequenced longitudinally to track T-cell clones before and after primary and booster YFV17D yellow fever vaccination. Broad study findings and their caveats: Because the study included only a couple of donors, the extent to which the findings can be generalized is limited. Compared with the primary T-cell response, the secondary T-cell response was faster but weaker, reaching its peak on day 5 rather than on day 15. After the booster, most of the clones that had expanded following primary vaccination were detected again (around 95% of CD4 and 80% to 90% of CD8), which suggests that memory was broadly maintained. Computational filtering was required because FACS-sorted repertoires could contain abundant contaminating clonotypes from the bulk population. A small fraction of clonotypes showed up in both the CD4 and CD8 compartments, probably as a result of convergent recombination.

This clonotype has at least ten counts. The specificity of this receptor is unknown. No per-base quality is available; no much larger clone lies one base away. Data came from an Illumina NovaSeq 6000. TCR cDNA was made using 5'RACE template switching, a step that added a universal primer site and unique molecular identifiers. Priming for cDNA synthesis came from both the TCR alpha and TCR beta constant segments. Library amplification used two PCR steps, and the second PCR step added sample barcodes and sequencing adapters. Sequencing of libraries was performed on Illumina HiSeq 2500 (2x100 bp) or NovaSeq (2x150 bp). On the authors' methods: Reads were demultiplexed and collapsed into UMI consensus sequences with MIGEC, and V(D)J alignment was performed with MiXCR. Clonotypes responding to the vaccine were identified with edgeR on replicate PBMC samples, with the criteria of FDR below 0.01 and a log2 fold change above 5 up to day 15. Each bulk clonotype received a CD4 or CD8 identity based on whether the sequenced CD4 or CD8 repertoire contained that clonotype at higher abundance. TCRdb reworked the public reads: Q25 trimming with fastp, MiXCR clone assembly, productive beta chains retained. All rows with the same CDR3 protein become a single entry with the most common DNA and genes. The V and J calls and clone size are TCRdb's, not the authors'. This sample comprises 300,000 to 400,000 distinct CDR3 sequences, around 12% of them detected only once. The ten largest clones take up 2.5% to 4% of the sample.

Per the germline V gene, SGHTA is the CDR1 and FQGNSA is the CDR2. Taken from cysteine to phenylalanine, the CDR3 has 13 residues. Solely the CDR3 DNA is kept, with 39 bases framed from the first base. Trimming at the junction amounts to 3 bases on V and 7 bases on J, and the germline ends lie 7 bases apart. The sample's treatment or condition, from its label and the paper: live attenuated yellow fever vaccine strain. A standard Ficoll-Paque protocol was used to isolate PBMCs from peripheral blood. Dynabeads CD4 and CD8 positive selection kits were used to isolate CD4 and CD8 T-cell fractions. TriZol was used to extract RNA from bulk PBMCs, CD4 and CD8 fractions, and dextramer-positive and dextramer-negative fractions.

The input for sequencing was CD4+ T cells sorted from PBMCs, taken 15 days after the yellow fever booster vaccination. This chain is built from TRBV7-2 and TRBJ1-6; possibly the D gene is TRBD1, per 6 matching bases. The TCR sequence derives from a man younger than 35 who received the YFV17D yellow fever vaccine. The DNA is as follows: TGTGCCAGCAGCTTCCAGGGGAATTCACCCCTCCACTTT. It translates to CASSFQGNSPLHF.